The 3 T cell receptor beta chains in this list originate from one sample, sequenced in a study of T cells in women clearing cervical HPV infection. Sequencing used immunoSEQ multiplex PCR; TCRdb keeps in-frame clones, though not all of them. The sample includes 30,000 to 40,000 clones. Sequences were obtained from blood buffy coat. These receptors were taken from a woman between 18 and 75 years old with a cervical HPV16 infection that either progressed to CIN3+ or cleared (not recorded which).

Comments on this clone: The read falls 3 residues short of the CDR3 end, and the missing part is taken from the germline J gene. The chain employs TRBV5-6 and TRBJ2-1; D remains ambiguous. Germline CDR1 is SGHDT and CDR2 is YYEEEE. CDR3 size: 15 residues. V lost 0 bases and J lost 0, with 7 bases in between. The covered CDR3 bases are TGTGCCAGCAGCTTGGGCGGCCTCTCCTACAATGAG. Its translation is CASSLGGLSYNE. The full CDR3 sequence reads CASSLGGLSYNEQFF.

For this clone: The read ends 3 residues before the CDR3 terminus; that terminus is restored from the germline J gene. The chain carries TRBV7-2 and TRBJ2-2; tentatively, D is TRBD2 (5 bases). The V and J ends lost 5 bases and 6 bases respectively, with 13 bases between them. Per the germline V gene, CDR1 is SGHTA and CDR2 is FQGNSA. The CDR3 covers 14 residues. CDR3 amino acids: CASSPLEWAGELFF. The sequenced CDR3 bases are TGTGCCAGCAGCCCACTAGAGTGGGCCGGGGAG.

As to this clone: The read ends 3 residues shy of where the CDR3 ends; the end is completed using the germline J gene. The chain couples TRBV7-9 to TRBJ1-2; tentatively, D is TRBD1 (5 bases). Germline V gene sequence: CDR1 SEHNR, CDR2 FQNEAQ (reference sequence). V gave up 3 bases and J gave up 7 bases, with 12 bases separating them. The CDR3 is 13 amino acids. The CDR3 here is CASSFSQGLGYTF. The CDR3 DNA, read in part, is TGTGCCAGCAGCTTCTCTCAGGGCCTTGGC.